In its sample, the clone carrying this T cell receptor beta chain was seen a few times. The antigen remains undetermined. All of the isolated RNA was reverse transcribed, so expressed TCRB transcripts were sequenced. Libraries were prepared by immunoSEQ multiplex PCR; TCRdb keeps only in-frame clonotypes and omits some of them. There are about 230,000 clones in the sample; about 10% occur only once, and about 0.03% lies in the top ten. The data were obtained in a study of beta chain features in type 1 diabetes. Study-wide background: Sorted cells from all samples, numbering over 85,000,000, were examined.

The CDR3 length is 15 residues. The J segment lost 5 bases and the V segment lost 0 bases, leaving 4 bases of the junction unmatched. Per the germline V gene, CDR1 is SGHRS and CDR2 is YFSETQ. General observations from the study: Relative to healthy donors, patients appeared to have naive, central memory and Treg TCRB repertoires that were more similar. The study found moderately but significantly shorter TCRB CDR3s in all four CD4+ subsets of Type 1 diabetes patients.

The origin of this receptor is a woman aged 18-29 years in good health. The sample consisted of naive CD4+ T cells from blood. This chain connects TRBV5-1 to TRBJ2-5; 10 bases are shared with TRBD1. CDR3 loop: CASSLVAGQGETQYF. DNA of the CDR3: TGCGCCAGCAGCTTGGTGGCGGGACAGGGGGAGACCCAGTACTTC.